This T cell receptor beta chain emerged from a study of regulatory T cells in long-lasting Graves disease. With iRepertoire HTBI primers and Arm-PCR of CDR3 regions, TCR beta libraries were built. Methods used by the authors: Samples jointly harbored 62 TRBV and approximately 15 TRBJ segments. TCRdb recomputed calls from the multiplex PCR reads with MiXCR, one row per CDR3 protein. For this entry, the V and J calls and clone size follow TCRdb and not the study's own pipeline. The repertoire holds roughly 490,000 distinct CDR3 sequences, with approximately 23% as singletons. Time point reported: persistent/refractory GD, antithyroid drugs over 5 years with positive TRAb. Following extraction of RNA from PBMCs, that RNA was used to make the TCR library. Peripheral blood, at 7.5 to 9 milliliters, went into EDTA tubes. This clonotype appeared many times. This sample comprised peripheral blood mononuclear cells (PBMCs), obtained when the disease was refractory, from a patient treated with antithyroid drugs. The source is a female donor with Graves disease.

CDR3 nucleotide sequence: TGTGCCAGCAGCTTCGGGATATCCTACGAGCAGTACTTC. It translates to CASSFGISYEQYF. This chain joins TRBV7-3 and TRBJ2-7; maybe TRBD2 (5 bases). This CDR3 region has 13 residues. The germline CDR1 and CDR2 sequences are SGHTA and FQGTGA. V was cut by 3 bases and J by 1 base, with 7 bases left in between.